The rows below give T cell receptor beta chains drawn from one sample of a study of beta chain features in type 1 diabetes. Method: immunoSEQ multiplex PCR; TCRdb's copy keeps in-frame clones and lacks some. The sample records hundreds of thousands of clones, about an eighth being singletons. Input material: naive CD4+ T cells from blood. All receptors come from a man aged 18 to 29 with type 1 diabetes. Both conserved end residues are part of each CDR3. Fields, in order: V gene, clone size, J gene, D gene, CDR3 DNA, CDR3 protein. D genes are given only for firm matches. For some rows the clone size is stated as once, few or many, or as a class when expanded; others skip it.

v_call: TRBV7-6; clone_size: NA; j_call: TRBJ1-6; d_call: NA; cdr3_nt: TGTGCCAGCAGCTTAGTAGCTAGTTATAATTCACCCCTCCACTTT; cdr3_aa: CASSLVASYNSPLHF
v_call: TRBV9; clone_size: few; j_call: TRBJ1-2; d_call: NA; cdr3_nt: TGTGCCAGCAGCGTAGAGGGGAATGGCTACACCTTC; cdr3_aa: CASSVEGNGYTF
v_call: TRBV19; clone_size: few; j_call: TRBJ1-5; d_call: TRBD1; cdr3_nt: TGTGCCAGTAGTACCCACCCGACAGGGATACAGCATTTT; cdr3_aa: CASSTHPTGIQHF
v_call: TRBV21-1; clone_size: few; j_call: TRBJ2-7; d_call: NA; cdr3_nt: TGTGCCAGCATCAAGAGGTCCCGGGACTACCTCACCTGGAACGAGCAGTACTTC; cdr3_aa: CASIKRSRDYLTWNEQYF
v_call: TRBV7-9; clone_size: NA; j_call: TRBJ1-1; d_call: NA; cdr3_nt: TGTGCCAGCAGCCCCCGGGGCTCCGCGGGTGCCGCTGAAGCTTTCTTT; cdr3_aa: CASSPRGSAGAAEAFF
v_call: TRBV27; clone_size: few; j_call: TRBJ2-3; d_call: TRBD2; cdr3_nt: TGTGCCAGCAGTTTGTCCGCTAGCGGGCGGGCAGATACGCAGTATTTT; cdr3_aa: CASSLSASGRADTQYF
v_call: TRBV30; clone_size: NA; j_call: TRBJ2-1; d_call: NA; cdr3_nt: TGTGCCTGGAGTGTCTCGGGGTACGAGCAGTTCTTC; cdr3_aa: CAWSVSGYEQFF
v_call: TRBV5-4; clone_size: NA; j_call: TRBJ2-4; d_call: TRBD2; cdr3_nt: TGTGCCAGCAGCTTTAGCGGGACATTAGCCAAAAACATTCAGTACTTC; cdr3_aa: CASSFSGTLAKNIQYF
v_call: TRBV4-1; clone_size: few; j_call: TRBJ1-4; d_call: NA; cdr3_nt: TGCGCCAGCATCTTTTCCCACCGAGGACATGGAAAACTGTTTTTT; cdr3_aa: CASIFSHRGHGKLFF
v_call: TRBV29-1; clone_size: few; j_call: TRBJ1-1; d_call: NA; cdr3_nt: TGCAGCGTTGTTGGCCGTTGGGGGAACACTGAAGCTTTCTTT; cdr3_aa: CSVVGRWGNTEAFF
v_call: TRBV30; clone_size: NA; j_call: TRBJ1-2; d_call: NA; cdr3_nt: TGTGCCTGGAGTTGGGGGCAGGGAGGCTACACCTTC; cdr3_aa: CAWSWGQGGYTF
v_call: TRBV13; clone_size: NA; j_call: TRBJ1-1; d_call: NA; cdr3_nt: TGTGCCAGCAGCTTAGCCGTACCCCCGACTGAAGCTTTCTTT; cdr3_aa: CASSLAVPPTEAFF
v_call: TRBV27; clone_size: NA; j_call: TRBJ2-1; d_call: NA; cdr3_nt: TGTGCCAGCAGTGCCAGCTCCTACAATGAGCAGTTCTTC; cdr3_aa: CASSASSYNEQFF
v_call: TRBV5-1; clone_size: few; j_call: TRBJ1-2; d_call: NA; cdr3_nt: TGCGCCAGCAGCTTGGCGGAGAACTATGGCTACACCTTC; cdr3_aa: CASSLAENYGYTF
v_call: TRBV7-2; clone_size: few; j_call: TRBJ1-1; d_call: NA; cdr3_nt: TGTGCCAGCAGCTCGGGACCGTCGATGAACACTGAAGCTTTCTTT; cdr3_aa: CASSSGPSMNTEAFF
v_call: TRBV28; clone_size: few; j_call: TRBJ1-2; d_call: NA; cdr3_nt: TGTGCCAGCAGCTCAGATTTGTATGGCTACACCTTC; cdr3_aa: CASSSDLYGYTF
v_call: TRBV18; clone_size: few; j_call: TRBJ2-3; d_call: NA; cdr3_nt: TGTGCCAGCTCACCGTGGGACGCAGTCGGGGCAGATACGCAGTATTTT; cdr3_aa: CASSPWDAVGADTQYF
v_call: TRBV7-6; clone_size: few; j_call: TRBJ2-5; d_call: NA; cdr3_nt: TGTGCCAGCAGCTCGTTGAGAGAGACCCAGTACTTC; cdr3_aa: CASSSLRETQYF
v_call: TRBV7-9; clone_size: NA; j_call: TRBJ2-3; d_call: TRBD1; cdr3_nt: TGTGCCAGCAGCTCCGGGGACAGAGGTTCATATACGCAGTATTTT; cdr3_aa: CASSSGDRGSYTQYF
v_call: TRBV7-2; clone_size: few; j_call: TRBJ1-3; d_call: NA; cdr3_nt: TGTGCCAGCAGCTTAGCAGGGGAGGTGAACACCATATATTTT; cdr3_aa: CASSLAGEVNTIYF
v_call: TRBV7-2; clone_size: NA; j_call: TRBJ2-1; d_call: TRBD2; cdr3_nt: TGTGCCAGCGAGCGGGGGGGCTACAATGAGCAGTTCTTC; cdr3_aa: CASERGGYNEQFF
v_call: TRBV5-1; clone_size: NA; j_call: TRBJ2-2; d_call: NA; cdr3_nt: TGCGCCAGCAGCCCGGGACACGACACCGGGGAGCTGTTTTTT; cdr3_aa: CASSPGHDTGELFF
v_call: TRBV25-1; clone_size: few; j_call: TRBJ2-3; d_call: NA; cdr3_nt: TGTGCCAGCAGTGAATACCTCGGGACCACAGATACGCAGTATTTT; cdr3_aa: CASSEYLGTTDTQYF
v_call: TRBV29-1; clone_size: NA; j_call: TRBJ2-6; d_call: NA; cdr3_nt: TGCAGCGTCGTTATACAGGGCTACTCTGGGGCCAACGTCCTGACTTTC; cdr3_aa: CSVVIQGYSGANVLTF
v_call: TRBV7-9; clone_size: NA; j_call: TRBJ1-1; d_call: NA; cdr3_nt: TGTGCCAGTTTCGGGGGCCTGAACACTGAAGCTTTCTTT; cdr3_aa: CASFGGLNTEAFF
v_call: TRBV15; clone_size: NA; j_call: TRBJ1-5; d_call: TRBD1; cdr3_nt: TGTGCCACCAGCAGAGATGGACAGGGAGGTCAGCCCCAGCATTTT; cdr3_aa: CATSRDGQGGQPQHF
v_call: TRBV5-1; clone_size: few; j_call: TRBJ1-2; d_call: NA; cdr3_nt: TGCGCCAGCAGCAGGGACATAGCTAACTATGGCTACACCTTC; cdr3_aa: CASSRDIANYGYTF
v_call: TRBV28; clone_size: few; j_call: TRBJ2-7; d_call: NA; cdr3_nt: TGTGCCAGCTCCCGGCTGGGCTACGAGCAGTACTTC; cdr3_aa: CASSRLGYEQYF
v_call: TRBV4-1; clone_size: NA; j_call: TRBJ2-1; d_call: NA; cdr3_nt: TGCGCCAGCCGTATGCCAGGGACCTACAATGAGCAGTTCTTC; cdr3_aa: CASRMPGTYNEQFF
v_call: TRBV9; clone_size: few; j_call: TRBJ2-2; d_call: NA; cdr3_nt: TGTGCCAGCAGCGCCCCGCGGGCCACGAACACCGGGGAGCTGTTTTTT; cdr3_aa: CASSAPRATNTGELFF
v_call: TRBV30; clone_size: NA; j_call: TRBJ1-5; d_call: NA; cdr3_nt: TGTGCCTGGGGCCAGGTCAATCAGCCCCAGCATTTT; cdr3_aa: CAWGQVNQPQHF
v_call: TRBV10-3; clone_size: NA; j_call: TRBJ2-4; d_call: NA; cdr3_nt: TGTGCCATCAGTGAAGTCGGAAACATTCAGTACTTC; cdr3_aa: CAISEVGNIQYF
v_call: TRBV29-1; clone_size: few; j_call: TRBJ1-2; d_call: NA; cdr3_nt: TGCAGCGTCTCACCTCTCAACTATGGCTACACCTTC; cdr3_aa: CSVSPLNYGYTF
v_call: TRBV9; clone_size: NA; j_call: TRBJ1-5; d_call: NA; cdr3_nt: TGTGCCAGCAGCGTAGGAGGGACACCCAATCAGCCCCAGCATTTT; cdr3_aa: CASSVGGTPNQPQHF
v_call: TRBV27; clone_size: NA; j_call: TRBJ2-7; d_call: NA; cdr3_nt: TGTGCCAGCAGCTGGGGCCAGGGTATCAGGAGGTCCTACGAGCAGTACTTC; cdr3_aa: CASSWGQGIRRSYEQYF
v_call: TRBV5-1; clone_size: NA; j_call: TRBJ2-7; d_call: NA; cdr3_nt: TGCGCCAGCAGCTTGGTCACAGGGAGCTCCTACGAGCAGTACTTC; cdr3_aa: CASSLVTGSSYEQYF
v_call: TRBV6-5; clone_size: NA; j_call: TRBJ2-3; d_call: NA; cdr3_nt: TGTGCCAGCAGATTGGACAGCCCAGATACGCAGTATTTT; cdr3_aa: CASRLDSPDTQYF
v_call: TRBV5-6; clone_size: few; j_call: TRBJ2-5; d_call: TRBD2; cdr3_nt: TGTGCCAGCAGCTGGACTAGCGGGGCCCTCCGAGAGACCCAGTACTTC; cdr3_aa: CASSWTSGALRETQYF
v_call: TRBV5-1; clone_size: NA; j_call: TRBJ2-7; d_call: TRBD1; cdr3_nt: TGCGCCAGCAGCCCAGGACAGGGCGACGAGCAGTACTTC; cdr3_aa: CASSPGQGDEQYF
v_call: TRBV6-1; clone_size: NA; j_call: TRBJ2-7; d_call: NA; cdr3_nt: TGTGCCAGCAGTGAAGCGGCGATTTCCTCCTACGAGCAGTACTTC; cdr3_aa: CASSEAAISSYEQYF
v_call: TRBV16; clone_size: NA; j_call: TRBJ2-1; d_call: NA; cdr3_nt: TGTGCCAGCAGCCAATTAAACCCCTATCTGTTCTTC; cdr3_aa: CASSQLNPYLFF
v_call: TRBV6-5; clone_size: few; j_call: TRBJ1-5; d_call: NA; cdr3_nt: TGTGCCAGCAGGGCACCGGGAAGCAATCAGCCCCAGCATTTT; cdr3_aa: CASRAPGSNQPQHF
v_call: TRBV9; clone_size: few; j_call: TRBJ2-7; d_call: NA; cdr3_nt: TGTGCCAGCAGCCCGGGGCCAGGGGACGAGCAGTACTTC; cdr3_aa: CASSPGPGDEQYF
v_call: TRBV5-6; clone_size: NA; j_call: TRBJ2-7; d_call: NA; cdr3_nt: TGTGCCAGCAGCTCTCCCGTTGGAGGAGACTACGAGCAGTACTTC; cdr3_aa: CASSSPVGGDYEQYF
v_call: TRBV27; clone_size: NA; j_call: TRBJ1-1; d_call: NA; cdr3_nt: TGTGCGTCGGGGAACACTGAAGCTTTCTTT; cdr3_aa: CASGNTEAFF
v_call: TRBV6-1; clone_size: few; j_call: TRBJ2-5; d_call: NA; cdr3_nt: TGTGCCAGCAGTGAACAGGGACAAGAGACCCAGTACTTC; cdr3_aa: CASSEQGQETQYF